The clone carrying this TCR beta chain has only a few counts. The sample belongs to a study of blood T cell repertoires in COVID-19. Generated by immunoSEQ multiplex PCR, the TCRdb table keeps only in-frame clones and is missing some. Of 200,000 or so clones listed, around 82% are singletons. Sequenced input: PBMCs or T cells enriched from blood (not recorded which). The receptor comes from a man between 40 and 49 years old who had recovered from COVID-19.

The CDR3: CSVELSLNTEAFF. The CDR3, as DNA: TGCAGCGTTGAACTCAGTCTGAACACTGAAGCTTTCTTT. The chain carries TRBV29-1 and TRBJ1-1; D gene unclear. Trimming removed 2 bases at V and 0 bases at J, with 7 bases between. CDR1 is SQVTM, CDR2 ANQGSEA, per germline. CDR3 length equals 13 residues.